This T cell receptor (beta chain) was captured by sequencing in a study of monozygotic twins with inflammatory bowel disease. The study's findings and limits: IBD patients showed reduced TCRbeta diversity (inverse Simpson) versus healthy co-twins.

Of note for this clonotype: What it recognizes is unknown.

The template was total RNA from whole blood, with no T cell sorting. UMIs with a 6-nucleotide sample barcode were added by template switching. TCRdb re-analyzed the 5' RACE reads; it lists each CDR3 protein once, without DNA. This sample's clone table lists more than 350,000 distinct CDR3 sequences. The sample comprised blood. The clonotype was recovered from a human donor with ulcerative colitis or Crohn's disease, or a healthy co-twin of an affected twin (not recorded which).

The CDR3 loop is CGEASSYNSPLHF. The chain uses TRBV6-6 and TRBJ1-6. Germline CDR1 is MNHNY and CDR2 is SVGAGI (reference sequence). This CDR3 spans 13 amino acids.